The source of this T cell receptor (beta chain) is a study of Tregs in tolerant kidney transplant recipients. On this clone: Its antigen is unknown.

Notes on the study in general: Antigen-driven expansion was suggested because donor-specific Tregs expanded more than all Tregs in tolerant patients.

The nonmyeloablative bone marrow transplants came from related graft donors, with transient mixed chimerism. Using immunoSEQ multiplex PCR, the repertoire was profiled, and TCRdb retains in-frame clones only, with some absent. The table includes about 50,000 clones, approximately 89% detected once. CDR1 and CDR2 (germline): SEHNR, FQNEAQ (reference sequence). V lost 6 bases, J lost 3 bases, and 4 bases stayed unmatched. The CDR3 has 14 amino acids. This rearrangement joins TRBV7-9 to TRBJ2-7, with 11 bases aligning to TRBD1. The receptor was derived from a human patient who received a combined kidney and bone marrow transplant. These T cells may partly come from the graft donor. The input for sequencing was CD8+ T cells from blood (PBMCs), taken 12 months after the transplant. CDR3 nucleotide sequence: TGTGCCAGCAGGCCCGGGACAGGGGGCTACGAGCAGTACTTC. Amino acid sequence: CASRPGTGGYEQYF.